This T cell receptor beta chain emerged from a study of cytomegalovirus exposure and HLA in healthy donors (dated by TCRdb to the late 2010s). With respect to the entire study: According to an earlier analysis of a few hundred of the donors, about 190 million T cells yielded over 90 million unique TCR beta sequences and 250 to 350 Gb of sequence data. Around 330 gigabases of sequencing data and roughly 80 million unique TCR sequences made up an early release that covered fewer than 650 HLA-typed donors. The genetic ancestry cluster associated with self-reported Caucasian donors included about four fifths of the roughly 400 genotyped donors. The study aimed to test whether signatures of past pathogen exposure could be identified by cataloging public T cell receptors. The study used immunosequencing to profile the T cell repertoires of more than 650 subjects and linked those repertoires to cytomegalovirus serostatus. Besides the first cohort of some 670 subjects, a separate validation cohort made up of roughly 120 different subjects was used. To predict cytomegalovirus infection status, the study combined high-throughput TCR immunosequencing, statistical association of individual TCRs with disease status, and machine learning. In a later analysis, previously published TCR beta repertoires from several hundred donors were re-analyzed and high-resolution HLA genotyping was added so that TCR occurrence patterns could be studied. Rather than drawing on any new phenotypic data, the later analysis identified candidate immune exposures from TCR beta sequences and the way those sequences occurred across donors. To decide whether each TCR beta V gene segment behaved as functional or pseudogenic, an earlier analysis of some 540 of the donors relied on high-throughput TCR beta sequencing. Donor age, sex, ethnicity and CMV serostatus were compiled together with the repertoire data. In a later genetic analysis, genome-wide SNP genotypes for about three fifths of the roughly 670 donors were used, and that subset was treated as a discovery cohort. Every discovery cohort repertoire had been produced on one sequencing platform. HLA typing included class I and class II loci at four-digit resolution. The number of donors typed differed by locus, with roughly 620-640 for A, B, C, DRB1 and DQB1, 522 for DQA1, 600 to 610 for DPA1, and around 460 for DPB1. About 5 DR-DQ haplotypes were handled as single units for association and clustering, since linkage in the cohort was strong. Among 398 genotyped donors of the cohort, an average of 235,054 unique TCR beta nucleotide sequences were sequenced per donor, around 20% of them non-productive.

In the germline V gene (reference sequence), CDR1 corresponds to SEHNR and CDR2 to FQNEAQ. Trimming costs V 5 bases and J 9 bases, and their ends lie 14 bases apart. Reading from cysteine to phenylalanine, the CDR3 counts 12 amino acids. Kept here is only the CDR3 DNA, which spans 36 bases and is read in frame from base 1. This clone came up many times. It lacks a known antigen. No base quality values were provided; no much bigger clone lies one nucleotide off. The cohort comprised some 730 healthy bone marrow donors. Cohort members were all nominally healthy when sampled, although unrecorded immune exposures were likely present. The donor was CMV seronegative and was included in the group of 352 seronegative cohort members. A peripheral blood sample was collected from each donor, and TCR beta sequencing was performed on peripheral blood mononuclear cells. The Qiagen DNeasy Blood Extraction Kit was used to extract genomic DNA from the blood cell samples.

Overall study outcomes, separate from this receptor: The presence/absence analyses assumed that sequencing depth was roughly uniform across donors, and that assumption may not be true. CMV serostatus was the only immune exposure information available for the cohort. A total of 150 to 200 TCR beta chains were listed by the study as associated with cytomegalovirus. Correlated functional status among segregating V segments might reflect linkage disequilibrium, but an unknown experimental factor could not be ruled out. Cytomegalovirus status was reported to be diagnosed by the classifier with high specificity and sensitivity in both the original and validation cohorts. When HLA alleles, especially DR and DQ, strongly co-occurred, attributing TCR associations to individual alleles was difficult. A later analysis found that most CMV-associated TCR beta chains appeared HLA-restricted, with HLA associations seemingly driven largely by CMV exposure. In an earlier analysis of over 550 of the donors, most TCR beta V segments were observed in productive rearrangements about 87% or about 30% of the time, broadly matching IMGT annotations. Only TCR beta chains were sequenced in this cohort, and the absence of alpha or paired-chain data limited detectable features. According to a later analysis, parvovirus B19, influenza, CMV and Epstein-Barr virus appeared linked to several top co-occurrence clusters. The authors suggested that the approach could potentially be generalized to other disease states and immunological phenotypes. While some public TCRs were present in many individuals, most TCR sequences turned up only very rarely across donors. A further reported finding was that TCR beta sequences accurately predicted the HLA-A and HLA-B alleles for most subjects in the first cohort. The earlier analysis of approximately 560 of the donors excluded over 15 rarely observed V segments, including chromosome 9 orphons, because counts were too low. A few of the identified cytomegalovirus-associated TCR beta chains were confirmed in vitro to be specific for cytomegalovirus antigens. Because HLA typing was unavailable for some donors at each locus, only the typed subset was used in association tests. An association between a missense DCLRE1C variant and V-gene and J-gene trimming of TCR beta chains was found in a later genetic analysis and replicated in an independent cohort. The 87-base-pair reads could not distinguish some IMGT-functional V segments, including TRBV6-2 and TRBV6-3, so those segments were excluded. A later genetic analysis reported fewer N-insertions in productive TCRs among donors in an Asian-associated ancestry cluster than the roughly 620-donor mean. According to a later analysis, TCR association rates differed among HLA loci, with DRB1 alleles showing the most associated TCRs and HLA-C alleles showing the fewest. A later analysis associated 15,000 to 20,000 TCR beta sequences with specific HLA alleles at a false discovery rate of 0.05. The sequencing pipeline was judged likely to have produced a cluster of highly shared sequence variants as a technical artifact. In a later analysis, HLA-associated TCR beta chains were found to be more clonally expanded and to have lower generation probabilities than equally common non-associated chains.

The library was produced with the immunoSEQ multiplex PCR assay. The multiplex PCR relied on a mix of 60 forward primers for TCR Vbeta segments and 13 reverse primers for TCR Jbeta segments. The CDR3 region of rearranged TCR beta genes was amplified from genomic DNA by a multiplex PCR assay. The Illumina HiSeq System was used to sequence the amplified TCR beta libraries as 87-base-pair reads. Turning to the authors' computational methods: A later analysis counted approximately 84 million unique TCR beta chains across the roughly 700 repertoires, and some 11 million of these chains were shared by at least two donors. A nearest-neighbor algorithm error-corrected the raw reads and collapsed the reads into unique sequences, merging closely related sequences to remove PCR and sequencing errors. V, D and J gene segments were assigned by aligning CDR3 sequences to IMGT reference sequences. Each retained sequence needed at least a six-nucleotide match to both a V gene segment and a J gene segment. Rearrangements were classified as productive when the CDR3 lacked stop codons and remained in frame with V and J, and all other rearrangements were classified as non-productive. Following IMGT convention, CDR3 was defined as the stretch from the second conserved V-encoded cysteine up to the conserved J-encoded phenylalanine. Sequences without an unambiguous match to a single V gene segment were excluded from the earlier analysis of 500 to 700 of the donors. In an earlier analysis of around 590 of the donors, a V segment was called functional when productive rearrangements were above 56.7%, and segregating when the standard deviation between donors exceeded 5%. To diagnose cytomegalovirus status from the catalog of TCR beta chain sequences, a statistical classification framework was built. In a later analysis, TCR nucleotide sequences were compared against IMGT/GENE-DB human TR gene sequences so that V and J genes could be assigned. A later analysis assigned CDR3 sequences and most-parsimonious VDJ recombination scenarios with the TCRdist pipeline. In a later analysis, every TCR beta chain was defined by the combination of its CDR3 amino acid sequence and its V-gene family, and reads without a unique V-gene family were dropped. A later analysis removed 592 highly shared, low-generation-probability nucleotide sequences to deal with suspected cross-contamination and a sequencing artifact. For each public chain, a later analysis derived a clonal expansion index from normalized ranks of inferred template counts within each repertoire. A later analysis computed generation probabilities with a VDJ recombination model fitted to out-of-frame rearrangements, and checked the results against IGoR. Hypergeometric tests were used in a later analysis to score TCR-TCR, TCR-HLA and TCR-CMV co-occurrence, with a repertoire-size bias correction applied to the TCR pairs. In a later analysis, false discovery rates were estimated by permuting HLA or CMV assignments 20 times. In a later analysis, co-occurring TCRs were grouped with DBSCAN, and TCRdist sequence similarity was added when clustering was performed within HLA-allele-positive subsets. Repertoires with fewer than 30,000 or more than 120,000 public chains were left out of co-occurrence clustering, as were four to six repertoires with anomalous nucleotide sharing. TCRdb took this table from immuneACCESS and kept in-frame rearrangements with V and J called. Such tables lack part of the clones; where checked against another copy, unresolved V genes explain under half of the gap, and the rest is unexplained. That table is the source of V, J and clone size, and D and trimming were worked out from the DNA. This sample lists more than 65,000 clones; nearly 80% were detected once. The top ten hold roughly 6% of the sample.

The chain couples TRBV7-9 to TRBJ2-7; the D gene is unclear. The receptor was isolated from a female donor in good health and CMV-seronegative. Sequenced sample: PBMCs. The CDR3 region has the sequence CASSPALSGQYF. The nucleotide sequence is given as TGTGCCAGCAGCCCCGCCTTATCCGGGCAGTACTTC.